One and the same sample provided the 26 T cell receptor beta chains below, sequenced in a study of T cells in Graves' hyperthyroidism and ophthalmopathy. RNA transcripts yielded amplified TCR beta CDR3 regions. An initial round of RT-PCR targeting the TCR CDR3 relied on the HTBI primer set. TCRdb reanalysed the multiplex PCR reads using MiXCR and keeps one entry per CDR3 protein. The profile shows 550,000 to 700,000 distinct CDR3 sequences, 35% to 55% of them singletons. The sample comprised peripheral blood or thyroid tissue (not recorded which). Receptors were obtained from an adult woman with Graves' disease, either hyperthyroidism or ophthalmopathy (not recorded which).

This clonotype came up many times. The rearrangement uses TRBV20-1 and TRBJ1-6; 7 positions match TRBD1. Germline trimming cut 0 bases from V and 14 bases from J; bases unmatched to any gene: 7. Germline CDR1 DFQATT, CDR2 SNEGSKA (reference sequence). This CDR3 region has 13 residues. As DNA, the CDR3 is TGCAGTGCTAGAGAGACGACAGGGAGGACCCTCCACTTT. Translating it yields CSARETTGRTLHF.

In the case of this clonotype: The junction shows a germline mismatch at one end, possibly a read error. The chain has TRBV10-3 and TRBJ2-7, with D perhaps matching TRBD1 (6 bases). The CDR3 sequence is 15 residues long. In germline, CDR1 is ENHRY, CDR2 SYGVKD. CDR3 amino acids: CASSDPTGVIYEQYF. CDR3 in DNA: TGTGCCAGCAGTGACCCGACAGGAGTGATCTACGAGCAGTACTTC.

The CDR3 protein is CASSLQTRPRETQYF. CDR3 nucleotides: TGTGCCAGCAGCCTGCAGACTCGGCCTCGAGAGACCCAGTACTTC. V and J are TRBV7-2 and TRBJ2-5; D remains ambiguous. The germline gives CDR1 SGHTA, CDR2 FQGNSA. The V gene lost 5 bases and the J gene lost 4 bases, with 17 bases spanning the gap. CDR3 length: 15 residues.

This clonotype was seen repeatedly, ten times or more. Here the CDR3 reads CASSPGQDYEQYF. CDR3 in DNA: TGCGCCAGCAGCCCCGGACAGGACTACGAGCAGTACTTC. J is TRBJ2-7 and V is TRBV10-2; TRBD1 matches at 7 bases. The CDR3 extends over 13 amino acids. J gave up 3 bases and V 6 bases, and 5 bases lay outside the gene matches. CDR1 and CDR2 (germline): WSHSY, SAAADI.

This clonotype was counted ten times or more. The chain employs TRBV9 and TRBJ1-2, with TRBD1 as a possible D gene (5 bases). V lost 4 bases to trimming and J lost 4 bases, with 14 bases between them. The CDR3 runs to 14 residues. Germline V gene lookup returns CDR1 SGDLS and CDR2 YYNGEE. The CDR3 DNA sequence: TGTGCCAGCAGCCCGGGGGGACCGTCCTATGGCTACACCTTC. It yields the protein CASSPGGPSYGYTF.

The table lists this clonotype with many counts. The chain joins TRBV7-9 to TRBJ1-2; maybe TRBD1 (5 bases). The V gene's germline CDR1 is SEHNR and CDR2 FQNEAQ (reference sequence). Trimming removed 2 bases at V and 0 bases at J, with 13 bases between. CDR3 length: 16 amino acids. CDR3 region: CASSLLRGKPNYGYTF. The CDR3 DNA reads TGTGCCAGCAGCTTACTCCGGGGGAAGCCTAACTATGGCTACACCTTC.

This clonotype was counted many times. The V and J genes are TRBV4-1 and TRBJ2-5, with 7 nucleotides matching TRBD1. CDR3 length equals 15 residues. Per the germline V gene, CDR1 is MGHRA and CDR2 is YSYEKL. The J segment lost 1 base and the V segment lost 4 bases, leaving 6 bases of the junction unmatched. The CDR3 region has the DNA TGCGCCAGCAGCCTTGAAGACAGGGTCCAAGAGACCCAGTACTTC. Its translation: CASSLEDRVQETQYF.

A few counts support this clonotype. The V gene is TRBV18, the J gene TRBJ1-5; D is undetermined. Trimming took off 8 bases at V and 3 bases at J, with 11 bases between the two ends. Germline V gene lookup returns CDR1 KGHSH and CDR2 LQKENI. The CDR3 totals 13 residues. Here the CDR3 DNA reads TGTGCCAGCCGGGCAGGACCCAATCAGCCCCAGCATTTT. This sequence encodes CASRAGPNQPQHF.

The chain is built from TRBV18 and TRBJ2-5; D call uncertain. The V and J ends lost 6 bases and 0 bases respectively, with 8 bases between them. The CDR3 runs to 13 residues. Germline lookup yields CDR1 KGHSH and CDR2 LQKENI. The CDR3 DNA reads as TGTGCCAGCTCGTCCAGTAACCAAGAGACCCAGTACTTC. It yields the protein CASSSSNQETQYF.

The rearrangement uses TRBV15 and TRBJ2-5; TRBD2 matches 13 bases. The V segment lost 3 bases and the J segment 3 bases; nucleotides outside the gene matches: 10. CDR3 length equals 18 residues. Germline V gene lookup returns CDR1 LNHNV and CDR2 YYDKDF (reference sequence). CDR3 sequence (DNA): TGTGCCACCAGCAGTCGGCGGACTAGCGGGAGAGGAAAAGAGACCCAGTACTTC. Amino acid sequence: CATSSRRTSGRGKETQYF.

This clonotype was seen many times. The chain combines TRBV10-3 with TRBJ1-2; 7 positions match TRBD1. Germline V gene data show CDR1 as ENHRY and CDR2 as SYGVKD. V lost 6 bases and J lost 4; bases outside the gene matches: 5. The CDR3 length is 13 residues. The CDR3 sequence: CAIREGQSYGYTF. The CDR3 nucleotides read TGTGCCATCAGAGAGGGACAGAGCTATGGCTACACCTTC.

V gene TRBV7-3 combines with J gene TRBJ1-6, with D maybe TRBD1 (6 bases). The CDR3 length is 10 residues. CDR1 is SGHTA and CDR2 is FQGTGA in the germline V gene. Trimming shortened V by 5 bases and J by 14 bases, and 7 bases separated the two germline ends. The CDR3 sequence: CASSKGALHF. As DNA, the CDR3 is TGTGCCAGCAGCAAGGGGGCCCTCCACTTT.

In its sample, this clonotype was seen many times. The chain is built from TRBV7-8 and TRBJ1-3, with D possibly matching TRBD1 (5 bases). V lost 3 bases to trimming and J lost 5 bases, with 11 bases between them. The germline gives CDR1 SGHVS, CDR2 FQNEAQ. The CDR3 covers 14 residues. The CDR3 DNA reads TGTGCCAGCAGCTTGGGGGAGCGGCGAAACACCATATATTTT. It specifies CASSLGERRNTIYF.

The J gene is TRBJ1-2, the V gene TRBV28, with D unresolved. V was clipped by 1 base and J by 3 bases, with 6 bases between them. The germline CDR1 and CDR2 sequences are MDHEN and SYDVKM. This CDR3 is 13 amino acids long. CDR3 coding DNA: TGTGCCAGCAGTTTATCGCTGGACTATGGCTACACCTTC. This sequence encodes CASSLSLDYGYTF.

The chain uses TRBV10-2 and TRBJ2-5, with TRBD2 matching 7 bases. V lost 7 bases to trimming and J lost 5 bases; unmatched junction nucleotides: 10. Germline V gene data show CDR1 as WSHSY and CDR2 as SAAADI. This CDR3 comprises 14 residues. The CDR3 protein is CASMEAGMMETQYF. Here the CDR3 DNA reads TGCGCCAGCATGGAAGCGGGGATGATGGAGACCCAGTACTTC.

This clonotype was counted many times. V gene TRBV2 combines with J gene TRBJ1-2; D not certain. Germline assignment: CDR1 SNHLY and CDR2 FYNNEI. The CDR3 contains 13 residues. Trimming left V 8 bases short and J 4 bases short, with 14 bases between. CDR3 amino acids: CASAEEDFYGYTF. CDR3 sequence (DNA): TGTGCCAGCGCTGAAGAGGACTTCTATGGCTACACCTTC. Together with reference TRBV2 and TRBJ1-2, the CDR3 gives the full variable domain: EPEVTQTPSHQVTQMGQEVILRCVPISNHLYFYWYRQILGQKVEFLVSFYNNEISEKSEIFDDQFSVERPDGSNFTLKIRSTKLEDSAMYFCASAEEDFYGYTFGSGTRLTVV.

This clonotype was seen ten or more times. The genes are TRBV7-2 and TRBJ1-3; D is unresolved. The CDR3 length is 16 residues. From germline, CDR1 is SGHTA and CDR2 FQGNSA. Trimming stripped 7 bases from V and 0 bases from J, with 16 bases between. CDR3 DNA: TGTGCCAGCATACACAGATCCGCCATCTCTGGAAACACCATATATTTT. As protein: CASIHRSAISGNTIYF.

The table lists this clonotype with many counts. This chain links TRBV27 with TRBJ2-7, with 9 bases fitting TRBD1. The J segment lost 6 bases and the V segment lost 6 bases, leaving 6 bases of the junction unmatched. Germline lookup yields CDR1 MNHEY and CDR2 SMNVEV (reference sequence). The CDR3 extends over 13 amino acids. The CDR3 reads CASSHQTGGEQYF. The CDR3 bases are TGTGCCAGCAGCCACCAGACAGGGGGCGAGCAGTACTTC.

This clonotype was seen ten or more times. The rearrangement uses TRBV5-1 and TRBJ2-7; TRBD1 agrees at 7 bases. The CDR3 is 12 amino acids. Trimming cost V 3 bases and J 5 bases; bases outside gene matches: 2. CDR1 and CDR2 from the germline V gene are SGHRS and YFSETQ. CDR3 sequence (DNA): TGCGCCAGCAGCTACGACAGGGACGAGCAGTACTTC. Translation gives CASSYDRDEQYF.

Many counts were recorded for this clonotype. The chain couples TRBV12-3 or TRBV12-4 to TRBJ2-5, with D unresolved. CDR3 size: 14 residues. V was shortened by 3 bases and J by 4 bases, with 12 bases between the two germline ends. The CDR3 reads CASSFRQRGETQYF. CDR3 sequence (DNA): TGTGCCAGCAGTTTTAGACAAAGAGGAGAGACCCAGTACTTC.

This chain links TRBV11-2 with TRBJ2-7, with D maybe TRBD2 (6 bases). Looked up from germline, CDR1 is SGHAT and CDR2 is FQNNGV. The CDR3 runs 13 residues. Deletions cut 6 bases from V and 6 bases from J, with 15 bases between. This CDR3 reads CASRGLLRGEQYF. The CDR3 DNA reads TGTGCCAGCAGGGGACTTTTAAGAGGCGAGCAGTACTTC.

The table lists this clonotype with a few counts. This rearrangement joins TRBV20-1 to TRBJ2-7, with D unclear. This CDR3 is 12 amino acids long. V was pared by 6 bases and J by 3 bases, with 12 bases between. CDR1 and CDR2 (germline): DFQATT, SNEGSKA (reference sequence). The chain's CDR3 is CSAATGNYEQYF. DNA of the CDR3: TGCAGTGCGGCGACTGGGAACTACGAGCAGTACTTC.

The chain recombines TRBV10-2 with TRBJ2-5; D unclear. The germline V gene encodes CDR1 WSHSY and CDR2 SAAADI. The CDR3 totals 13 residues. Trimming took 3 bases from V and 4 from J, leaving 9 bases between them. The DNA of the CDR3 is TGCGCCAGCAGTGAATACCCCTTAGAGACCCAGTACTTC. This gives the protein CASSEYPLETQYF.

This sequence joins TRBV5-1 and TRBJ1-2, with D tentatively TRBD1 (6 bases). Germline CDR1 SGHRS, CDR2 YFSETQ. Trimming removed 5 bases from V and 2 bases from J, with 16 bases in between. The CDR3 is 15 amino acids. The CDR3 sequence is CASRPGQNGNYGYTF. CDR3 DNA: TGCGCCAGCAGACCAGGACAGAACGGAAACTATGGCTACACCTTC.

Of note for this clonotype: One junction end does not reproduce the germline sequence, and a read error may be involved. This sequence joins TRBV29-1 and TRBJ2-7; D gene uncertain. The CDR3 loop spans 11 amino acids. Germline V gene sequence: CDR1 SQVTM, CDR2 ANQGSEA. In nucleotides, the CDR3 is TGCAGCGGGCTCACGAGGAACGAGCGGTACTTC. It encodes CSGLTRNERYF.

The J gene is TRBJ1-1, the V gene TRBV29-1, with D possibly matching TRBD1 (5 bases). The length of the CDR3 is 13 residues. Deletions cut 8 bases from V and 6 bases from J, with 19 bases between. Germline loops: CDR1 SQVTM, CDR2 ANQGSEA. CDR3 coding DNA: TGCAGCACAAACCGGGACTCAGGACCTGAAGCTTTCTTT. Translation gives CSTNRDSGPEAFF. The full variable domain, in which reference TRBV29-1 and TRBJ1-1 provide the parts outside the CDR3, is SAVISQKPSRDICQRGTSLTIQCQVDSQVTMMFWYRQQPGQSLTLIATANQGSEATYESGFVIDKFPISRPNLTFSTLTVSNMSPEDSSIYLCSTNRDSGPEAFFGQGTRLTVV.